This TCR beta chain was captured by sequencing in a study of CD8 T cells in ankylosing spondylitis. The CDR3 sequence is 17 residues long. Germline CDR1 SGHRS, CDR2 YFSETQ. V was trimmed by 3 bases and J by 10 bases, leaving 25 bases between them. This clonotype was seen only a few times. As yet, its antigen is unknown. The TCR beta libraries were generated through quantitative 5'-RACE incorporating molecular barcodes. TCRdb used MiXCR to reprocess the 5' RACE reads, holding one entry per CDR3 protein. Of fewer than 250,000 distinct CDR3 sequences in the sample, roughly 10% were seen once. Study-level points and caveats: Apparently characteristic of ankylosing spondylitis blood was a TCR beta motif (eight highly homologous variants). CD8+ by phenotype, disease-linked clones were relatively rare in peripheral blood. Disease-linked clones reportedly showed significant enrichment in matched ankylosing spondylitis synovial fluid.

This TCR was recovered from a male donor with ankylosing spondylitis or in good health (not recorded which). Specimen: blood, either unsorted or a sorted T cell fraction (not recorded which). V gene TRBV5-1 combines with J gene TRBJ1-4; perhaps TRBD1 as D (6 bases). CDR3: CASSWTGTEEGGGKLFF. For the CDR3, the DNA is TGCGCCAGCAGCTGGACCGGGACCGAGGAAGGGGGTGGAAAACTGTTTTTT.